This record concerns one T cell receptor beta chain sequence. Its cognate antigen is unknown. The sample is drawn from a study of cytomegalovirus exposure and HLA in healthy donors. Findings of the study overall: Relative to equally common others, HLA-associated TCR beta chains showed greater clonal expansion in a later analysis. Differences between HLA loci emerged in a later analysis of TCR association rates, with DRB1 most and HLA-C fewest. Reported performance of the classifier showed diagnosis of cytomegalovirus status with high specificity and sensitivity. TCR beta V segments were, for the most part, productive about 87% or about 30% of the time in an earlier analysis.

Both 60 Vbeta primers and 13 Jbeta primers went into the PCR. Data came from immunoSEQ multiplex PCR; TCRdb stores just in-frame clones and leaves some out. This sample carries 150,000 to 200,000 clones, about 73% of them seen once, and the ten largest clones take approximately 3%. The V and J ends lost 6 bases and 7 bases, in that order; junction bases with no gene match: 9. This CDR3 contains 15 residues. The germline CDR1 and CDR2 sequences are LNHDA and SQIVND (reference sequence). The chain recombines TRBV19 with TRBJ1-6, with TRBD1 matching 7 bases. The sample consisted of PBMCs. The origin of this receptor is a woman aged 35 to 49 in good health and CMV-seronegative. The CDR3 here is CASRSAGTDNSPLHF. The CDR3 DNA sequence: TGTGCCAGTAGGTCCGCCGGGACAGACAATTCACCCCTCCACTTT.